This entry lists 31 T cell receptor beta chains sequenced from one sample in a study of blood T cell repertoires in COVID-19. This table comes from immunoSEQ multiplex PCR, and its TCRdb copy is limited to in-frame clones, with some not included. This sample has roughly 250,000 clones; around 89% occur once, and the top ten carry about 0.8%. The sequenced sample was peripheral blood. The receptors were sampled from a man aged 25-45 years with acute or convalescent COVID-19.

The V and J genes are TRBV28 and TRBJ1-5; 8 nucleotides match TRBD1. J was trimmed by 8 bases and V by 7 bases; bases with no gene match: 16. Germline V CDR1 and CDR2: MDHEN, SYDVKM. The CDR3 consists of 16 residues. The chain's CDR3 is CASIPADRVGWKPQHF. CDR3 in DNA: TGTGCCAGCATCCCCGCGGACAGGGTAGGATGGAAGCCCCAGCATTTT.

In this sample, this clone turned up once. The rearrangement uses TRBV12-3 or TRBV12-4 and TRBJ2-7; D is perhaps TRBD2 (5 bases). V dropped 5 bases and J dropped 3 bases, with 11 bases sitting between them. The CDR3 contains 13 residues. The DNA of the CDR3 is TGTGCCAGCAGTCAGAGGGTGGACTACGAGCAGTACTTC. This translates into CASSQRVDYEQYF.

The CDR3 region is CASSHLRDRGRDEQFF. In DNA, the CDR3 is TGTGCCAGCAGCCATCTTCGGGACAGGGGGCGGGATGAGCAGTTCTTC. The rearrangement uses TRBV3-1 (or the pseudogene TRBV3-2) and TRBJ2-1, with 12 bases lining up with TRBD1. Losses at the gene ends were 3 bases for V and 8 bases for J; bases not matched to a gene: 8. The germline V gene encodes CDR1 LGHDT and CDR2 YNNKEL (reference sequence). The CDR3 is 16 residues long.

This chain links TRBV28 with TRBJ2-5; 8 bases line up with TRBD1. Germline V CDR1 and CDR2: MDHEN, SYDVKM. V lost 5 bases and J lost 7; bases outside the gene matches: 9. The CDR3 runs to 14 residues. CDR3 bases: TGTGCCAGCAGTACCCCCGGGACAGGCGGGACCCAGTACTTC. It translates to CASSTPGTGGTQYF.

The gene calls are TRBV28 and TRBJ1-5; the D is unclear. The ends were cut back, 2 bases at V and 5 bases at J, with 7 bases in the middle. This CDR3 region has 13 residues. Per the germline V gene, CDR1 is MDHEN and CDR2 is SYDVKM. This CDR3 is CASSLGLDQPQHF. The CDR3 bases are TGTGCCAGCAGTTTAGGCCTAGATCAGCCCCAGCATTTT.

This rearrangement joins TRBV5-1 to TRBJ1-1; D gene unclear. The V gene's germline CDR1 is SGHRS and CDR2 YFSETQ. V lost 0 bases and J 5 bases, leaving 5 bases between the germline ends. This CDR3 is 12 amino acids long. This CDR3 is CASSLARTEAFF. The CDR3 DNA is TGCGCCAGCAGCTTGGCACGGACTGAAGCTTTCTTT.

This chain joins TRBV5-1 and TRBJ2-3, with 9 bases aligning to TRBD2. Trimming removed 4 bases from V and 1 base from J; junction bases left unmatched: 7. Germline V lookup: CDR1 SGHRS, CDR2 YFSETQ. The CDR3 totals 16 residues. CDR3 amino acids: CASSTIAGEGTDTQYF. The CDR3 DNA sequence: TGCGCCAGCAGCACCATAGCGGGAGAAGGCACAGATACGCAGTATTTT.

The genes are TRBV6-5 and TRBJ1-2, with D unresolved. Germline CDR1 is MNHEY and CDR2 is SVGAGI. The CDR3 has 13 residues. Trimming pared 0 bases from V and 8 bases from J, leaving 10 bases between. CDR3 coding DNA: TGTGCCAGCAGTTACTCCGCACAGCGGGGCTACACCTTC. Its protein is CASSYSAQRGYTF.

CDR3 in amino acids: CASSGDRPYEQYF. The CDR3 region has the DNA TGCGCCAGCAGCGGTGACAGGCCCTACGAGCAGTACTTC. The chain combines TRBV5-1 with TRBJ2-7, with a tentative D call TRBD1 (6 bases). The germline V gene encodes CDR1 SGHRS and CDR2 YFSETQ. The V end was cut by 4 bases, the J end by 2 bases, with 10 bases between. The CDR3 covers 13 residues.

The chain has TRBV27 and TRBJ2-2; 7 positions agree with TRBD2. Germline V CDR1 and CDR2: MNHEY, SMNVEV (reference sequence). V was pared by 1 base and J by 5 bases, with 7 bases of the junction left unmatched. This CDR3 is built from 16 residues. CDR3 coding DNA: TGTGCCAGCAGTTTATACGGGGGGAGGATAACCGGGGAGCTGTTTTTT. It is translated as CASSLYGGRITGELFF.

CDR3 bases: TGTGCCAGTAGTTTTACCGGGACTGAAGCTTTCTTT. Its translation: CASSFTGTEAFF. The chain employs TRBV19 and TRBJ1-1; no clear D gene. Between the trimmed V and J ends, which lost 5 bases and 5 bases, there was a span of 9 bases. This CDR3 spans 12 amino acids. The germline CDR1 and CDR2 sequences are LNHDA and SQIVND (reference sequence).

The chain recombines TRBV12-3 or TRBV12-4 with TRBJ1-3; no clear D. This CDR3 spans 12 amino acids. Between the trimmed V and J ends, which lost 7 bases and 4 bases, there was a span of 8 bases. The CDR3 here is CASKTTGNTIYF. Here the CDR3 DNA reads TGTGCCAGCAAGACGACAGGAAACACCATATATTTT.

The rearrangement links TRBV5-1 to TRBJ2-5; 8 bases agree with TRBD1. Looked up from germline, CDR1 is SGHRS and CDR2 is YFSETQ. The CDR3 is 16 amino acids. J lost 4 bases, V lost 3 bases, and 11 bases had no gene match. The DNA for the CDR3 is TGCGCCAGCAGCTCAGACAGGGGCTTGCGGGTAGAGACCCAGTACTTC. Protein sequence: CASSSDRGLRVETQYF.

The V call is TRBV6-1, the J call TRBJ1-2; D is ambiguous. The ends were cut back, 2 bases at V and 8 bases at J, with 6 bases in the middle. Germline V gene sequence: CDR1 MNHNS, CDR2 SASEGT. CDR3 length: 11 residues. CDR3 nucleotides: TGTGCCAGCAGTGAAATGGGCGGCTACACCTTC. Its protein product is CASSEMGGYTF.

This clone appeared a single time. The chain employs TRBV5-7 and TRBJ1-1; D uncertain. TRBV5-7 is an open reading frame, and its role is uncertain. V gave up 6 bases and J gave up 4 bases, with 16 bases separating them. CDR3 length: 14 residues. The CDR3: CASTSGEETTEAFF. CDR3 bases: TGTGCCAGCACCTCGGGTGAGGAAACCACTGAAGCTTTCTTT.

The rearrangement uses TRBV27 and TRBJ1-6, with a tentative D call TRBD1 (6 bases). Germline lookup yields CDR1 MNHEY and CDR2 SMNVEV (reference sequence). This CDR3 is 13 amino acids long. V was trimmed by 4 bases and J by 8 bases, leaving 9 bases between them. The CDR3 nucleotides are TGTGCCAGCAGTTATTACAGGGATTCACCCCTCCACTTT. Protein: CASSYYRDSPLHF.

Written as DNA, the CDR3 is TGTGCCAGCAGCTTAATACTTTCCACCGGGGAGCTGTTTTTT. Protein sequence: CASSLILSTGELFF. J is TRBJ2-2 and V is TRBV7-9; D unresolved. The length of the CDR3 is 14 residues. Germline CDR1 is SEHNR and CDR2 is FQNEAQ (reference sequence). V lost 2 bases to trimming and J lost 4 bases, with 8 bases between them.

The J gene is TRBJ2-1, the V gene TRBV2, with TRBD2 as a possible D gene (5 bases). V was clipped by 7 bases and J by 0 bases, with 13 bases between them. This CDR3 has 15 residues. Germline CDR1 reads SNHLY; CDR2 reads FYNNEI. CDR3 DNA sequence: TGTGCCAGCACCTTCCTAGGGAGCTCCTACAATGAGCAGTTCTTC. Its protein is CASTFLGSSYNEQFF. Full variable domain (rest looked up from reference TRBV2 and TRBJ2-1): EPEVTQTPSHQVTQMGQEVILRCVPISNHLYFYWYRQILGQKVEFLVSFYNNEISEKSEIFDDQFSVERPDGSNFTLKIRSTKLEDSAMYFCASTFLGSSYNEQFFGPGTRLTVL.

This clone was recorded only once. The chain combines TRBV9 with TRBJ2-2, with 12 bases that match TRBD2. The CDR3 spans 15 residues. Germline loops: CDR1 SGDLS, CDR2 YYNGEE. V gave up 4 bases and J gave up 6 bases; unmatched junction bases: 4. The chain's CDR3 is CASSLAGGPAGELFF. The CDR3 region has the DNA TGTGCCAGCAGCCTAGCGGGGGGGCCAGCCGGGGAGCTGTTTTTT.

The V and J genes are TRBV27 and TRBJ1-6, with D uncertain. The CDR3 has 15 amino acids. Germline V gives CDR1 MNHEY, CDR2 SMNVEV (reference sequence). V was shortened by 5 bases and J by 7 bases, with 15 bases between the two germline ends. Here the CDR3 reads CASSLVGGGNSPLHF. The CDR3 region has the DNA TGTGCCAGCAGTCTAGTGGGCGGAGGGAATTCACCCCTCCACTTT.

This chain connects TRBV5-1 to TRBJ2-4, with D tentatively TRBD2 (6 bases). Per germline, CDR1 SGHRS and CDR2 YFSETQ. V was cut by 3 bases and J by 0 bases, with 16 bases left in between. The CDR3 runs 17 residues. CDR3 DNA: TGCGCCAGCAGCTCCTTAGGGGCGGGATTAGCCAAAAACATTCAGTACTTC. Amino acids: CASSSLGAGLAKNIQYF.

J is TRBJ2-2 and V is TRBV9, with no clear D. CDR3 size: 13 residues. Germline CDR1 and CDR2: SGDLS and YYNGEE. Trimming took 5 bases from V and 5 from J, leaving 10 bases between them. The CDR3 loop reads CASSRSRTGELFF. In DNA, the CDR3 is TGTGCCAGCAGTCGATCGAGGACCGGGGAGCTGTTTTTT.

This chain connects TRBV7-2 to TRBJ2-1; the D gene is possibly TRBD2 (5 bases). CDR3 length: 14 residues. With 5 bases removed from V and 6 bases from J, the gap between germline ends came to 14 bases. Germline V lookup: CDR1 SGHTA, CDR2 FQGNSA. For the CDR3, the DNA is TGTGCCAGCAGCCCTCGTACGGGAATCAATGAGCAGTTCTTC. Amino acids: CASSPRTGINEQFF.

The chain carries TRBV10-1 and TRBJ2-3, with TRBD2 identical over 12 bases. Losses at the gene ends were 0 bases for V and 6 bases for J; bases not matched to a gene: 13. Germline V CDR1 and CDR2: WNHNN, SYGVQD (reference sequence). The CDR3 runs to 19 residues. The CDR3 coding sequence is TGCGCCAGCAGTGAGTCCAGGGGACTAGCGGGCTCCTTTCTGGATACGCAGTATTTT. Translated, it gives CASSESRGLAGSFLDTQYF.

This clone was observed a few times. The J gene is TRBJ1-6, the V gene TRBV2, with D possibly TRBD1 on 6 matching bases. The CDR3 is 15 amino acids. Trimming removed 6 bases at V and 2 bases at J, with 11 bases between. CDR1 SNHLY and CDR2 FYNNEI come from the germline V gene. The CDR3, as DNA: TGTGCCAGCAGGGCCGGACAGACCTATAATTCACCCCTCCACTTT. Amino acid sequence: CASRAGQTYNSPLHF.

This chain connects TRBV28 to TRBJ1-2; TRBD1 matches 8 bases. The CDR3 runs to 14 residues. Germline V gene data show CDR1 as MDHEN and CDR2 as SYDVKM. V dropped 5 bases and J dropped 7; count of bases not matched to a gene: 9. Here the CDR3 reads CASSPRTGWLGYTF. CDR3 DNA: TGTGCCAGCAGTCCACGGACAGGGTGGCTTGGCTACACCTTC.

The rearrangement uses TRBV4-1 and TRBJ2-2, with 8 bases identical to TRBD2. The CDR3 runs to 15 residues. Germline assignment: CDR1 MGHRA and CDR2 YSYEKL. The V and J ends lost 4 bases and 0 bases, in that order; junction bases with no gene match: 1. The CDR3 bases are TGCGCCAGCAGCCCGGGACTAGCGAACACCGGGGAGCTGTTTTTT. It yields the protein CASSPGLANTGELFF.

This clone was observed a few times. The J gene is TRBJ2-1, the V gene TRBV4-2, with 8 bases aligning to TRBD2. V lost 8 bases to trimming and J lost 6 bases; unmatched junction nucleotides: 9. Germline CDR1 is LGHNA and CDR2 is YNFKEQ. The length of the CDR3 is 14 residues. The CDR3 reads CASSGGASGNEQFF. CDR3 coding DNA: TGTGCCAGCTCCGGGGGGGCGTCGGGCAATGAGCAGTTCTTC.

V usage is TRBV28 and J usage is TRBJ1-1; TRBD1 matches 9 bases. The CDR3 is 14 residues long. The junction had 4 bases not matched to a gene; V was cut back by 6 bases and J by 2 bases. CDR1 is MDHEN and CDR2 is SYDVKM in the germline V gene. DNA for the CDR3: TGTGCCAGCAGAGGGGACAGGGTCAACACTGAAGCTTTCTTT. Protein: CASRGDRVNTEAFF.

The genes are TRBV7-3 and TRBJ1-1; D remains ambiguous. The CDR3 sequence is 14 residues long. V was clipped by 3 bases and J by 2 bases, with 10 bases between them. Germline V gene data show CDR1 as SGHTA and CDR2 as FQGTGA. The CDR3 DNA follows: TGTGCCAGCAGCTTCGGAGGGTTAAACACTGAAGCTTTCTTT. This sequence encodes CASSFGGLNTEAFF.

This clone showed up just once. This chain uses TRBV2 with TRBJ2-5, with 11 bases aligning to TRBD2. From germline, CDR1 is SNHLY and CDR2 FYNNEI. V was clipped by 1 base and J by 5 bases; unmatched bases: 3. This CDR3 spans 15 amino acids. The CDR3 DNA is TGTGCCAGCAGTGAAGAAAGGACTAGCGGGGAGACCCAGTACTTC. It yields the protein CASSEERTSGETQYF.